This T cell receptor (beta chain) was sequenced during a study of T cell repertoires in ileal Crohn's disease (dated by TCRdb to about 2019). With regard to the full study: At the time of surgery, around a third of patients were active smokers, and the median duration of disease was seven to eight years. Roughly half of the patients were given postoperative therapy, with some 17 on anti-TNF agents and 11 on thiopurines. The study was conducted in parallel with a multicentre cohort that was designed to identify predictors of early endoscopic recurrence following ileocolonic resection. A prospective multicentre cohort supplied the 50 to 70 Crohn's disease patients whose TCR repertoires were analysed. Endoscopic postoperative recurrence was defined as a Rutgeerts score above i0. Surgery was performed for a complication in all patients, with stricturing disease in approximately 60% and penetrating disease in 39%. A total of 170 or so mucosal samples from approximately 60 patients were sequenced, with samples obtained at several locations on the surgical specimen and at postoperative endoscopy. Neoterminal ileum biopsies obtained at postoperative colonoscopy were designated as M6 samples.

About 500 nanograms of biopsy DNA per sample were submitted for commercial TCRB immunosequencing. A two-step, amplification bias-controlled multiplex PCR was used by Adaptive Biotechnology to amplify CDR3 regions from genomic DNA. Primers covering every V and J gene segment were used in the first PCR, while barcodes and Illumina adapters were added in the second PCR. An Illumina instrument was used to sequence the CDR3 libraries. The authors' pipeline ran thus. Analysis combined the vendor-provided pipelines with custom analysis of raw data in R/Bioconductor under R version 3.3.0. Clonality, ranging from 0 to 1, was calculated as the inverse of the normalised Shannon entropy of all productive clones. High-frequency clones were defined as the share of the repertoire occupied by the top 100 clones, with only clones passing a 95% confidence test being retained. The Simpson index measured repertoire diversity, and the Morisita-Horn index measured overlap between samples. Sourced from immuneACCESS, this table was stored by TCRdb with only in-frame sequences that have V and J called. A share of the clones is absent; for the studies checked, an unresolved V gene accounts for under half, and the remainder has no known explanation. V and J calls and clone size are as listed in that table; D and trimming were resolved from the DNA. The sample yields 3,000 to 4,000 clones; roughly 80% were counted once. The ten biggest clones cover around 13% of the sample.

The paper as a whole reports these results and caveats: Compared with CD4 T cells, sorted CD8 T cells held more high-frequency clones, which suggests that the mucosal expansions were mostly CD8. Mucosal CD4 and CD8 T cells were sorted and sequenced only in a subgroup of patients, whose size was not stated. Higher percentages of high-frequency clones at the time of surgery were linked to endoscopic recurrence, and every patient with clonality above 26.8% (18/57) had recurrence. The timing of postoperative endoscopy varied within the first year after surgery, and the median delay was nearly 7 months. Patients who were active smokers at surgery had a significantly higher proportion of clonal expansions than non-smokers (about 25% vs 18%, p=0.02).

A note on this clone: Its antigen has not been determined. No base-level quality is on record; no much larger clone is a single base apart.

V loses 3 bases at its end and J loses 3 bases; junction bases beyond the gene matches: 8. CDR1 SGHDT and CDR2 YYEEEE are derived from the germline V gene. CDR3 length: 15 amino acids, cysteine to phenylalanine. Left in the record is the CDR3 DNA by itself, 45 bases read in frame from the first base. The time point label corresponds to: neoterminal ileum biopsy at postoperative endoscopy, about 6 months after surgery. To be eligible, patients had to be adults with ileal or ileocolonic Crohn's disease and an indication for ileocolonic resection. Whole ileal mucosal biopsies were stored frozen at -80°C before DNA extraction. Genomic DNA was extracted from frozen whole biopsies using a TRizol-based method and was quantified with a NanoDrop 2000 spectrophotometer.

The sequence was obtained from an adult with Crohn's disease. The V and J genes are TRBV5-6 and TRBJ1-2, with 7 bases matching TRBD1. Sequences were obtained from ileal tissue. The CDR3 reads CASSSRQGGDYGYTF. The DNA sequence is TGTGCCAGCAGCTCAAGACAGGGTGGTGACTATGGCTACACCTTC.